This T cell receptor beta chain was identified during a study of cytomegalovirus exposure and HLA in healthy donors. General observations from the study: Prior analysis indicated that the majority of TCR beta V segments exhibited productivity approximately 87% or approximately 30% of the time. Presence/absence analysis assumed near-uniform sequencing depth across donors.

To note about this clone: Its specificity is unknown.

The CDR3 is 14 amino acids. Germline loops: CDR1 SGHNT, CDR2 YENEEA. V lost 6 bases and J lost 5; bases outside the gene matches: 8. Each donor's status was that of a healthy bone marrow donor. PCR primers comprised 60 Vbeta and 13 Jbeta primers. The data were produced by immunoSEQ multiplex PCR, yet TCRdb's version contains in-frame clones alone and is incomplete. Of around 150,000 clones listed, about 70% are singletons. The chain has TRBV11-3 and TRBJ2-3, with 7 bases identical to TRBD2. This sequence was found in a man aged 30-40 years in good health and CMV-seropositive. Sequencing was done on a sample of PBMCs. CDR3 in DNA: TGTGCCAGCAGAATGCGGGAGCTCAAAGATACGCAGTATTTT. Amino acids: CASRMRELKDTQYF.